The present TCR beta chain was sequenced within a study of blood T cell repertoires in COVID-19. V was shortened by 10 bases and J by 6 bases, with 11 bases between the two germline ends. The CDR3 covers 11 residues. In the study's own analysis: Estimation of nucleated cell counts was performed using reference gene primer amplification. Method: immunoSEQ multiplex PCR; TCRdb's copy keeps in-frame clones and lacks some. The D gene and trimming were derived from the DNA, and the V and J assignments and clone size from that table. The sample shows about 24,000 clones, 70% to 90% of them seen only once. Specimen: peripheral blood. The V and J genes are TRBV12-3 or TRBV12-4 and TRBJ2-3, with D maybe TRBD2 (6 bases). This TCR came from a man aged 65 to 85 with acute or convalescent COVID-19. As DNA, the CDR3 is TGTGCCATCGGGGGATCCGATACGCAGTATTTT. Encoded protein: CAIGGSDTQYF.